The 21 T cell receptor beta chains in this list originate from one sample, sequenced in a study of Tregs in tolerant kidney transplant recipients. These TCRs are of unknown antigen specificity. Method: immunoSEQ multiplex PCR; TCRdb's copy keeps in-frame clones and lacks some. This sample has just under 45,000 clones, with roughly 96% found just once. The sample taken for sequencing was Tregs from blood cultured with allogeneic cells. The origin of the receptors is a human donor in good health.

The genes are TRBV25-1 and TRBJ2-5; D not certain. Trimming left V 4 bases short and J 2 bases short, with 2 bases between. The length of the CDR3 is 11 residues. Germline CDR1 reads MGHDK; CDR2 reads SYGVNS. The CDR3 DNA follows: TGTGCCAGCAGTGGTCAAGAGACCCAGTACTTC. Its translation: CASSGQETQYF.

V and J are TRBV7-9 and TRBJ2-3, with a possible D match to TRBD2 (5 bases). Germline lookup yields CDR1 SEHNR and CDR2 FQNEAQ (reference sequence). Deletions cut 2 bases from V and 3 bases from J, with 9 bases between. CDR3 length: 14 residues. Written as DNA, the CDR3 is TGTGCCAGCAGCTTAATAGCGCGTACAGATACGCAGTATTTT. It is translated as CASSLIARTDTQYF.

V gene TRBV2 combines with J gene TRBJ1-4; D gene ambiguous. Germline V gives CDR1 SNHLY, CDR2 FYNNEI. CDR3 size: 13 residues. V was trimmed by 0 bases and J by 7 bases, leaving 6 bases between them. CDR3: CASSEAGTEKLFF. CDR3 nucleotides: TGTGCCAGCAGTGAAGCAGGAACTGAAAAACTGTTTTTT.

This clone was observed a single time. The V call is TRBV6-6, the J call TRBJ1-2; D uncertain. Germline loops: CDR1 MNHNY, CDR2 SVGAGI (reference sequence). The CDR3 consists of 15 residues. Between the trimmed V and J ends, which lost 2 bases and 3 bases, there was a span of 13 bases. The CDR3 DNA reads TGTGCCAGCAGTTACCTCGCTCCGGTCTACTATGGCTACACCTTC. Amino acids: CASSYLAPVYYGYTF.

The rearrangement joins TRBV11-2 to TRBJ1-1; possible D gene TRBD1, 6 bases. CDR3 length: 19 residues. V lost 1 base, J lost 1 base, and 22 bases lay in between. Germline-derived CDR1 and CDR2 are SGHAT and FQNNGV. The DNA of the CDR3 is TGTGCCAGCAGCTTAGGATATCGGGTCAGGGGAGGATGGAACACTGAAGCTTTCTTT. Residues: CASSLGYRVRGGWNTEAFF.

The gene calls are TRBV19 and TRBJ1-4, with D perhaps matching TRBD1 (5 bases). The CDR3 contains 13 residues. The germline CDR1 and CDR2 sequences are LNHDA and SQIVND (reference sequence). V gave up 6 bases and J gave up 5 bases, with 10 bases separating them. The CDR3 DNA is TGTGCCAGTAGACGGGGGAGGAATGAAAAACTGTTTTTT. Residues: CASRRGRNEKLFF.

The table lists this clone with a few counts. The chain uses TRBV18 and TRBJ2-2; TRBD2 agrees at 9 bases. The CDR3 sequence is 15 residues long. Unmatched junction bases numbered 3, after V lost 4 bases and J lost 3 bases. CDR1 is KGHSH and CDR2 is LQKENI in the germline V gene. The DNA for the CDR3 is TGTGCCAGCTCACACGGGACTAGCTACACCGGGGAGCTGTTTTTT. Protein product: CASSHGTSYTGELFF.

J is TRBJ1-1 and V is TRBV6-4, with D perhaps matching TRBD1 (6 bases). The CDR3 is 13 amino acids. CDR1 is MRHNA and CDR2 is SNTAGT in the germline V gene. V gave up 4 bases and J gave up 4 bases, with 10 bases separating them. CDR3: CASSAQGGTEAFF. As DNA, the CDR3 is TGTGCCAGCAGTGCACAGGGTGGCACTGAAGCTTTCTTT.

The V and J genes are TRBV2 and TRBJ2-7, with TRBD1 matching 8 bases. The J segment lost 4 bases and the V segment lost 11 bases, leaving 10 bases of the junction unmatched. The CDR3 sequence is 13 residues long. Looked up from germline, CDR1 is SNHLY and CDR2 is FYNNEI. The DNA of the CDR3 is TGTGCCGGAAAACAGGGGGGCGCGTACGAGCAGTACTTC. Its translation is CAGKQGGAYEQYF.

V usage is TRBV27 and J usage is TRBJ1-4, with D possibly being TRBD1 (5 bases). The CDR3 runs to 15 residues. The V gene's germline CDR1 is MNHEY and CDR2 SMNVEV (reference sequence). V dropped 3 bases and J dropped 4 bases, with 12 bases sitting between them. CDR3 in DNA: TGTGCCAGCAGTTTTACGGGACGGGTTAATGAAAAACTGTTTTTT. It translates to CASSFTGRVNEKLFF.

The sample holds one count of this clone. The chain couples TRBV6-1 to TRBJ2-3; the D call may be TRBD1 or TRBD2 (7 bases each). CDR3 size: 15 residues. The ends were cut back, 3 bases at V and 2 bases at J, with 12 bases in the middle. CDR1 is MNHNS, CDR2 SASEGT, per germline. CDR3 in amino acids: CASSDRGGATDTQYF. The CDR3 DNA is TGTGCCAGCAGTGACAGGGGGGGGGCCACAGATACGCAGTATTTT.

The chain combines TRBV15 with TRBJ2-7; possible D gene TRBD1, 5 bases. Between the trimmed V and J ends, which lost 0 bases and 2 bases, there was a span of 8 bases. The CDR3 is 14 residues long. Germline CDR1 is LNHNV and CDR2 is YYDKDF (reference sequence). The CDR3 loop is CATSRDMGPYEQYF. The CDR3 DNA follows: TGTGCCACCAGCAGAGATATGGGGCCCTACGAGCAGTACTTC.

The chain links TRBV7-9 to TRBJ2-7; 8 nucleotides align to TRBD2. The CDR3 loop spans 14 amino acids. CDR1 and CDR2 from the germline V gene are SEHNR and FQNEAQ (reference sequence). Trimming cost V 4 bases and J 4 bases; bases outside gene matches: 6. In nucleotides, the CDR3 is TGTGCCAGCAGCTACGGGGGGGCTCAGTACGAGCAGTACTTC. Translation: CASSYGGAQYEQYF.

CDR3 DNA sequence: TGCGCCAGCAGTGAGGCCGGGGAGCTGTTTTTT. As protein: CASSEAGELFF. The V gene is TRBV10-1, the J gene TRBJ2-2; D gene ambiguous. The CDR3 runs 11 residues. Trimming cost V 2 bases and J 6 bases, with 1 base left between them. In germline, CDR1 is WNHNN, CDR2 SYGVQD (reference sequence).

The V and J genes are TRBV18 and TRBJ1-6; D perhaps matches TRBD1 (6 bases). CDR1 KGHSH and CDR2 LQKENI come from the germline V gene. V lost 3 bases and J lost 9, with 15 bases in between. This CDR3 spans 15 amino acids. The CDR3 protein is CASSPETGMVSPLHF. Written as DNA, the CDR3 is TGTGCCAGCTCACCTGAAACAGGGATGGTTTCACCCCTCCACTTT.

The chain recombines TRBV5-1 with TRBJ2-7, with TRBD1 as a possible D gene (5 bases). Looked up from germline, CDR1 is SGHRS and CDR2 is YFSETQ. Trimming took off 3 bases at V and 2 bases at J, with 15 bases between the two ends. The CDR3 loop spans 15 amino acids. Here the CDR3 DNA reads TGCGCCAGCAGCTCCCAAGGGGTCTCGGCCTACGAGCAGTACTTC. Translating gives CASSSQGVSAYEQYF.

The gene calls are TRBV7-9 and TRBJ2-7; 8 nucleotides line up with TRBD1. V was pared by 1 base and J by 5 bases, with 1 base of the junction left unmatched. CDR3 length equals 13 residues. CDR1 is SEHNR, CDR2 FQNEAQ, per germline (reference sequence). The CDR3 here is CASSLGTGHEQYF. The CDR3 coding sequence is TGTGCCAGCAGCTTAGGGACAGGGCACGAGCAGTACTTC. Based on the CDR3 plus reference TRBV7-9 and TRBJ2-7, the full variable domain is DTGVSQNPRHKITKRGQNVTFRCDPISEHNRLYWYRQTLGQGPEFLTYFQNEAQLEKSRLLSDRFSAERPKGSFSTLEIQRTEQGDSAMYLCASSLGTGHEQYFGPGTRLTVT.

The V gene is TRBV4-1, the J gene TRBJ2-6; perhaps TRBD2 as D (6 bases). The CDR3 is 17 residues long. CDR1 and CDR2 (germline): MGHRA, YSYEKL. Trimming left V 4 bases short and J 0 bases short, with 13 bases between. The CDR3 nucleotides read TGCGCCAGCAGCCGCCCGGGGGTAGTCTCTGGGGCCAACGTCCTGACTTTC. Residues: CASSRPGVVSGANVLTF.

A single count supports this clone. The V gene is TRBV2, the J gene TRBJ2-2; either TRBD1 or TRBD2 may supply D (5 bases each). Per the germline V gene, CDR1 is SNHLY and CDR2 is FYNNEI. Trimming shortened V by 6 bases and J by 2 bases, and 16 bases separated the two germline ends. The length of the CDR3 is 16 residues. The CDR3, as DNA: TGTGCCAGCAGCTTACTCGGGACCCGTAACACCGGGGAGCTGTTTTTT. This translates into CASSLLGTRNTGELFF.

The chain recombines TRBV5-4 with TRBJ2-3, with 7 bases lining up with TRBD2. Germline-derived CDR1 and CDR2 are SGHNT and YYREEE (reference sequence). J was trimmed by 4 bases and V by 6 bases; bases with no gene match: 11. The CDR3 spans 15 residues. The DNA of the CDR3 is TGTGCCAGCAATCCGGAGGCGGGAGTTTCAGATACGCAGTATTTT. Translated, it gives CASNPEAGVSDTQYF.

The chain employs TRBV5-6 and TRBJ2-3, with a weak D call TRBD2 (6 bases). Trimming shortened V by 4 bases and J by 4 bases, and 19 bases separated the two germline ends. CDR3 size: 16 residues. Germline V gene sequence: CDR1 SGHDT, CDR2 YYEEEE. CDR3 DNA sequence: TGTGCCAGCAGCCTCCGGGGATATGGAGGGGCAGATACGCAGTATTTT. Amino acids: CASSLRGYGGADTQYF.